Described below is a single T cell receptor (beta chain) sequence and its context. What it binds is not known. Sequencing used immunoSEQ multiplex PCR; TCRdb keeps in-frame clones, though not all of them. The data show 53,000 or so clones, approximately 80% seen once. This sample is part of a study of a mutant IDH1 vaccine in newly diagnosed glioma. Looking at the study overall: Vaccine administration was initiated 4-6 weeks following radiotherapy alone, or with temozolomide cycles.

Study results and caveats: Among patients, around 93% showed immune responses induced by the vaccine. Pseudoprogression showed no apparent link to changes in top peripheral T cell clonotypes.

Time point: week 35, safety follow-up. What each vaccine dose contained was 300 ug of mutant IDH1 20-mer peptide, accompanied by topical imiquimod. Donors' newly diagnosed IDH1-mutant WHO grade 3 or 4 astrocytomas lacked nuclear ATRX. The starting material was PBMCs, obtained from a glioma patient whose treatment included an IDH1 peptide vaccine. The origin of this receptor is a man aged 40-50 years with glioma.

CDR3: CASSRLGGGAYNEQFF. In DNA form, the CDR3 reads TGTGCCAGCAGCCGTTTAGGCGGGGGGGCCTACAATGAGCAGTTCTTC. The chain employs TRBV14 and TRBJ2-1; 9 nucleotides match TRBD2. Germline lookup yields CDR1 SGHDN and CDR2 FVKESK. After removal of 4 bases from V and 2 bases from J, the junction contained 6 bases not matched to a gene. This CDR3 contains 16 residues.